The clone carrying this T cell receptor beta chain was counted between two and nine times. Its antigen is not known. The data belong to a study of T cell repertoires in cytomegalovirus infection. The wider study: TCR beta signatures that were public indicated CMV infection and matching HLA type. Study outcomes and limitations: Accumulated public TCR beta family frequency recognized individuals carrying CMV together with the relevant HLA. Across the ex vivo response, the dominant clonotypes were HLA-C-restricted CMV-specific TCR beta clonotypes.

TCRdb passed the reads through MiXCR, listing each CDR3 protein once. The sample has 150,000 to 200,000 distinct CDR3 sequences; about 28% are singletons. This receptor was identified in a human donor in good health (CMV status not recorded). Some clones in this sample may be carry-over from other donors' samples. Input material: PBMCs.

CDR3 amino acids: CASSRNGQGIFYEQYF. CDR3 sequence (DNA): TGTGCCAGCAGTCGAAACGGACAGGGGATTTTCTACGAGCAGTACTTC. The chain couples TRBV6-1 to TRBJ2-7; 9 nucleotides match TRBD1. The CDR3 has 16 amino acids. Per germline, CDR1 MNHNS and CDR2 SASEGT. V dropped 5 bases and J dropped 3; count of bases not matched to a gene: 11.